This T cell receptor beta chain was observed in a study of blood T cell repertoires in COVID-19. Across the study: Samples of COVID-19 (acute and convalescent) were obtained from the United States, Italy and Spain.

This CDR3 spans 13 amino acids. Germline V gene data show CDR1 as WNHNN and CDR2 as SYGVQD (reference sequence). Trimming shortened V by 0 bases and J by 0 bases, and 2 bases separated the two germline ends. For this clone: Other DNA sequences within the sample encode an identical CDR3.

Original methodology: For nucleated cells, counts were estimated from reference gene primer amplification. Libraries were prepared by immunoSEQ multiplex PCR; TCRdb keeps only in-frame clonotypes and omits some of them. V, J and clone size reflect that table, while D and trimming were determined from the DNA. The data contain 35,000 to 45,000 clones, around 80% of them singletons. This TCR came from a man aged 60-69 years with acute or convalescent COVID-19. Sample: peripheral blood. This sequence joins TRBV10-1 and TRBJ1-1; no reliable D call. CDR3 in DNA: TGCGCCAGCAGTGAGTCTATGAACACTGAAGCTTTCTTT. Its protein product is CASSESMNTEAFF.